The next 31 T cell receptor beta chains were all read from a single sample in a study of Graves' ophthalmopathy and Graves' hyperthyroidism (dated by TCRdb to 2016 to 2019). The run used an Illumina HiSeq 2000. For repertoire sequencing, TCR beta CDR3 regions were amplified from RNA transcripts. A first-round RT-PCR used HTBI primers with the Qiagen OneStep RT-PCR kit, followed by a second-round multiplex PCR, size selection and purification. The public reads were quality trimmed at Q25 with fastp and then assembled into clones with MiXCR by TCRdb, keeping productive beta chains. All rows with the same CDR3 protein become a single entry with the most common DNA and genes. In this sample the table shows around 340,000 distinct CDR3 sequences, 17% of which occur a single time. The ten largest clones capture approximately 13% of the sample. Sequencing was done on a sample of peripheral blood. The receptors come from an adult man with Graves' ophthalmopathy.

This clonotype was recorded a few times. V gene TRBV2 combines with J gene TRBJ2-7; 8 bases are shared with TRBD2. V was clipped by 1 base and J by 2 bases; unmatched bases: 7. CDR3 length equals 16 residues. From germline, CDR1 is SNHLY and CDR2 FYNNEI. CDR3 residues: CASSEGPSGGPYEQYF. In DNA, the CDR3 is TGTGCCAGCAGTGAAGGTCCGAGCGGGGGCCCCTACGAGCAGTACTTC.

This clonotype was found once. This chain joins TRBV11-1 and TRBJ2-5; D is possibly TRBD1 (6 bases). Trimming took off 4 bases at V and 4 bases at J, with 16 bases between the two ends. CDR3 length equals 15 residues. Germline CDR1 SGHAT, CDR2 FQDESV (reference sequence). This chain's CDR3 is CASSSRHRDGETQYF. The CDR3 DNA is TGTGCCAGCAGCTCGAGACACAGGGACGGAGAGACCCAGTACTTC.

This clonotype was observed many times. J is TRBJ1-3 and V is TRBV30; no clear D gene. Trimming removed 3 bases from V and 9 bases from J, with 12 bases in between. CDR1 and CDR2 from the germline V gene are GTSNPN and SVGIG (reference sequence). This CDR3 has 12 residues. CDR3 sequence: CAWRPGHSTIYF. In DNA form, the CDR3 reads TGTGCCTGGAGACCGGGTCACAGCACCATATATTTT.

This clonotype was seen repeatedly, ten times or more. CDR3 DNA sequence: TGTGCCAGCTCCCCGACGTGGGAGACCCAGTACTTC. The encoded protein is CASSPTWETQYF. This rearrangement joins TRBV28 to TRBJ2-5; D gene uncertain. The CDR3 consists of 12 residues. CDR1 and CDR2 (germline): MDHEN, SYDVKM. V lost 8 bases, J lost 5 bases, and 12 bases lay in between.

This clonotype was seen repeatedly, ten times or more. This chain links TRBV6-6 with TRBJ2-5; D is perhaps TRBD2 (5 bases). With 4 bases removed from V and 4 bases from J, the gap between germline ends came to 19 bases. This CDR3 is 16 amino acids long. Per germline, CDR1 MNHNY and CDR2 SVGAGI (reference sequence). The DNA of the CDR3 is TGTGCCAGCAGTTCAGGAGACACACCCGAGGGAGAGACCCAGTACTTC. Protein product: CASSSGDTPEGETQYF.

In this sample, this clonotype turned up many times. The rearrangement links TRBV6-6 to TRBJ2-7; TRBD1 agrees at 8 bases. V lost 6 bases, J lost 4 bases, and 5 bases stayed unmatched. Germline CDR1 and CDR2: MNHNY and SVGAGI (reference sequence). The CDR3 loop spans 13 amino acids. In DNA, the CDR3 is TGTGCCAGCAGAGTGAACAGGGGGTACGAGCAGTACTTC. Translated, it gives CASRVNRGYEQYF.

This clonotype was recorded many times. This sequence joins TRBV6-1 and TRBJ1-2, with D tentatively TRBD1 (5 bases). The CDR3 is made up of 14 amino acids. V lost 7 bases to trimming and J lost 0 bases, with 12 bases between them. Germline assignment: CDR1 MNHNS and CDR2 SASEGT. The CDR3 nucleotides read TGTGCCAGCACCCTATCAGGGACTAACTATGGCTACACCTTC. As protein: CASTLSGTNYGYTF.

The table lists this clonotype with many counts. CDR3 in DNA: TGTGCCTGGAGTCCGGGACAGGGGGCCTACGAGCAGTACTTC. Translation: CAWSPGQGAYEQYF. The chain is built from TRBV30 and TRBJ2-7; 11 bases align to TRBD1. The V gene's germline CDR1 is GTSNPN and CDR2 SVGIG (reference sequence). V lost 2 bases to trimming and J lost 2 bases; unmatched junction nucleotides: 2. The CDR3 is 14 amino acids.

This clonotype was seen many times. The rearrangement joins TRBV6-1 to TRBJ2-7; D not resolved. Trimming shortened V by 6 bases and J by 6 bases, and 12 bases separated the two germline ends. This CDR3 spans 12 amino acids. Germline V gives CDR1 MNHNS, CDR2 SASEGT. The CDR3 nucleotides read TGTGCCAGCAGAGACGATGCCCCCGAGCAGTACTTC. As protein: CASRDDAPEQYF.

This clonotype appeared many times. The CDR3 protein is CASSQGTGFYEQYF. The CDR3 DNA is TGCGCCAGCAGCCAAGGGACAGGGTTCTACGAGCAGTACTTC. The J gene is TRBJ2-7, the V gene TRBV4-3, with 8 bases aligning to TRBD1. Unmatched junction bases numbered 2, after V lost 1 base and J lost 3 bases. CDR1 is LGHNA and CDR2 is YSLEER in the germline V gene. The CDR3 contains 14 residues.

This clonotype was seen repeatedly, ten times or more. The chain employs TRBV5-1 and TRBJ2-2, with D maybe TRBD2 (6 bases). CDR1 and CDR2 (germline): SGHRS, YFSETQ. Deletions cut 6 bases from V and 2 bases from J, with 17 bases between. The CDR3 runs 16 residues. CDR3 bases: TGCGCCAGCACTCCTGGTGGGCGGGAAAACACCGGGGAGCTGTTTTTT. Its protein product is CASTPGGRENTGELFF.

To note about this clonotype: This may come from a read error, since a much larger clone is one base off. V gene TRBV5-1 combines with J gene TRBJ2-2; TRBD1 might be the D (6 bases). CDR3 length equals 15 residues. Between the trimmed V and J ends, which lost 0 bases and 9 bases, there was a span of 15 bases. Germline loops: CDR1 SGHRS, CDR2 YFSETQ. For the CDR3, the DNA is TGCGCCAGCAGCTTGGAGGCAGGGGACCACTGGGAGCTGTTTTTT. Protein: CASSLEAGDHWELFF. Using reference TRBV5-1 and TRBJ2-2 for the parts outside the CDR3, the full variable domain is KAGVTQTPRYLIKTRGQQVTLSCSPISGHRSVSWYQQTPGQGLQFLFEYFSETQRNKGNFPGRFSGRQFSNSRSEMNVSTLELGDSALYLCASSLEAGDHWELFFGEGSRLTVL.

This clonotype was seen only a few times. With a much larger clone just one base away, this may be a read error. J is TRBJ1-6 and V is TRBV7-2, with 8 positions matching TRBD1. The CDR3 is made up of 18 amino acids. From germline, CDR1 is SGHTA and CDR2 FQGNSA. CDR3 nucleotide sequence: TGTGTCAGCAGCAAACGGGGGCCTCCAGACAGGGGTGATTCACCCCTCCACTTT. Residues: CVSSKRGPPDRGDSPLHF.

Ten or more counts support this clonotype. This chain joins TRBV7-2 and TRBJ2-7; D is uncertain. Germline V lookup: CDR1 SGHTA, CDR2 FQGNSA. The CDR3 consists of 13 residues. V was cut by 7 bases and J by 3 bases, with 13 bases left in between. The CDR3 DNA reads TGTGCCAGCACCAAGAGGATCAACTACGAGCAGTACTTC. Amino acid sequence: CASTKRINYEQYF.

Many counts were recorded for this clonotype. The chain carries TRBV12-3 or TRBV12-4 and TRBJ1-3; tentatively, D is TRBD1 (6 bases). With 3 bases removed from V and 1 base from J, the gap between germline ends came to 10 bases. CDR3 length equals 15 residues. CDR3: CASSLGGASGNTIYF. The CDR3 nucleotides are TGTGCCAGCAGTTTGGGGGGGGCGTCTGGAAACACCATATATTTT.

The rearrangement joins TRBV25-1 to TRBJ1-2, with D unclear. Looked up from germline, CDR1 is MGHDK and CDR2 is SYGVNS. Trimming left V 2 bases short and J 5 bases short, with 9 bases between. The CDR3 totals 13 residues. Written as DNA, the CDR3 is TGTGCCAGCAGTGAAGAACTGTATTATGGCTACACCTTC. This encodes CASSEELYYGYTF.

Note on this clonotype: A single base separates this from a much larger clone, so it may be a read error. This rearrangement joins TRBV9 to TRBJ2-7; perhaps TRBD2 as D (5 bases). This CDR3 has 15 residues. CDR1 is SGDLS and CDR2 is YYNGEE in the germline V gene. Trimming shortened V by 4 bases and J by 2 bases, and 16 bases separated the two germline ends. This CDR3 is CASSPSVTSTYEQYF. The CDR3 nucleotides are TGTGCCAGCAGCCCCAGTGTTACTAGTACCTACGAGCAGTACTTC.

Ten or more counts support this clonotype. The chain combines TRBV6-5 with TRBJ1-1, with 7 bases aligning to TRBD1. V shed 5 bases and J 2 bases; nucleotides not matched to a gene: 11. The CDR3 contains 16 residues. Germline V gene lookup returns CDR1 MNHEY and CDR2 SVGAGI. DNA for the CDR3: TGTGCCAGCAGTCTCGACAGGGCCGGTCGAAACACTGAAGCTTTCTTT. It yields the protein CASSLDRAGRNTEAFF.

The V gene is TRBV2, the J gene TRBJ2-7; TRBD1 matches 8 bases. This CDR3 spans 13 amino acids. Germline V gene data show CDR1 as SNHLY and CDR2 as FYNNEI. With V trimmed by 8 bases and J by 4 bases, 7 bases remained unmatched. The CDR3 DNA reads as TGTGCCAGCCAGGGCAGGGGGCTATACGAGCAGTACTTC. Its protein product is CASQGRGLYEQYF.

This clonotype has a count of ten or more. The chain uses TRBV4-1 and TRBJ2-7, with 11 bases aligning to TRBD2. The CDR3 length is 15 residues. Germline trimming cut 0 bases from V and 7 bases from J; bases unmatched to any gene: 5. Germline CDR1 reads MGHRA; CDR2 reads YSYEKL. CDR3 sequence (DNA): TGCGCCAGCAGCCAAGATAGCGGGAGGGCGAGGGAGCAGTACTTC. Translating it yields CASSQDSGRAREQYF.

A remark on this clonotype: This may stem from a read error, because a much larger clone lies one nucleotide away. The missing conserved phenylalanine or tryptophan at the end of this CDR3 makes a read error likely. This chain joins TRBV19 and TRBJ2-2; TRBD1 agrees at 8 bases. The J segment lost 3 bases and the V segment lost 4 bases, leaving 13 bases of the junction unmatched. The CDR3 sequence is 18 residues long. Germline CDR1 reads LNHDA; CDR2 reads SQIVND (reference sequence). CDR3 region: CASSRRGPQGAHTGELFL. The DNA for the CDR3 is TGTGCCAGTAGTAGGAGAGGACCCCAGGGGGCGCACACCGGGGAGCTGTTTCTT.

This clonotype has at least ten counts. The J gene is TRBJ1-1, the V gene TRBV20-1; D ambiguous. The germline V gene encodes CDR1 DFQATT and CDR2 SNEGSKA (reference sequence). The CDR3 covers 15 residues. Between the trimmed V and J ends, which lost 6 bases and 4 bases, there was a span of 21 bases. Written as DNA, the CDR3 is TGCAGTGCCCCGAACGGCGCAAAAGGTAGCACTGAAGCTTTCTTT. Its protein product is CSAPNGAKGSTEAFF.

The sample holds many counts of this clonotype. The chain employs TRBV30 and TRBJ1-2; tentative D call: TRBD1 (5 bases). Germline-derived CDR1 and CDR2 are GTSNPN and SVGIG (reference sequence). The V and J ends lost 3 bases and 6 bases respectively, with 14 bases between them. This CDR3 contains 13 residues. The CDR3 here is CAWREIRDHGYTF. The CDR3 DNA sequence: TGTGCCTGGAGGGAGATCCGGGACCATGGCTACACCTTC.

This clonotype was recorded only once. The chain links TRBV2 to TRBJ2-2; 9 nucleotides line up with TRBD2. J lost 2 bases, V lost 8 bases, and 6 bases had no gene match. Germline V gene data show CDR1 as SNHLY and CDR2 as FYNNEI. CDR3 length: 15 residues. In DNA, the CDR3 is TGTGCCAGCGGGTTACTAGCGGGCAACACCGGGGAGCTGTTTTTT. Its translation is CASGLLAGNTGELFF.

This clonotype was observed at least ten times. The rearrangement joins TRBV6-1 to TRBJ2-7; 10 bases line up with TRBD2. The J segment lost 3 bases and the V segment lost 6 bases, leaving 2 bases of the junction unmatched. The CDR3 extends over 13 amino acids. Germline CDR1 reads MNHNS; CDR2 reads SASEGT. The CDR3 region is CASRAGGGYEQYF. Written as DNA, the CDR3 is TGTGCCAGCAGAGCGGGAGGGGGCTACGAGCAGTACTTC.

This clonotype occurred many times. The chain couples TRBV6-1 to TRBJ2-7, with 8 bases fitting TRBD2. Germline assignment: CDR1 MNHNS and CDR2 SASEGT. The CDR3 runs 17 residues. J was trimmed by 2 bases and V by 1 base; bases with no gene match: 10. The CDR3 loop reads CASSEDPSGSLAYEQYF. The DNA of the CDR3 is TGTGCCAGCAGTGAAGACCCCAGCGGGAGCTTGGCCTACGAGCAGTACTTC.

The chain joins TRBV12-3 or TRBV12-4 to TRBJ1-1; TRBD1 matches 9 bases. This CDR3 has 15 residues. The trim removed 3 bases at V and 5 bases at J, leaving 7 bases unmatched. The CDR3 is CASSLEGQGLTEAFF. DNA for the CDR3: TGTGCCAGCAGTTTGGAGGGACAGGGTTTAACTGAAGCTTTCTTT.

This clonotype has a count of ten or more. Just one base apart from a much larger clone, this may be a read error. The CDR3 sequence is CASSSSFSETQYF. CDR3 nucleotide sequence: TGTGCCAGCAGTTCATCGTTTTCAGAGACCCAGTACTTC. The chain couples TRBV12-3 or TRBV12-4 to TRBJ2-5; no clear D gene. This CDR3 has 13 residues. V was clipped by 4 bases and J by 4 bases, with 10 bases between them.

The V call is TRBV11-1, the J call TRBJ2-2; 7 positions match TRBD1. The CDR3 spans 14 residues. V shed 6 bases and J 7 bases; nucleotides not matched to a gene: 8. Looked up from germline, CDR1 is SGHAT and CDR2 is FQDESV (reference sequence). The CDR3 spells CASSRDRAVGELFF. DNA of the CDR3: TGTGCCAGCAGTCGAGACAGGGCCGTCGGGGAGCTGTTTTTT.

This clonotype was seen many times. J is TRBJ1-1 and V is TRBV5-1; D is uncertain. This CDR3 spans 13 amino acids. The germline V gene has CDR1 SGHRS and CDR2 YFSETQ. V was trimmed by 0 bases and J by 4 bases, leaving 7 bases between them. CDR3 amino acids: CASSLGRATEAFF. The CDR3, as DNA: TGCGCCAGCAGCTTGGGAAGGGCCACTGAAGCTTTCTTT.

In this sample, this clonotype turned up a few times. One end of the junction varies from germline; a read error may be responsible. The chain joins TRBV20-1 to TRBJ2-7, with a possible D match to TRBD2 (6 bases). Germline V gene sequence: CDR1 DFQATT, CDR2 SNEGSKA (reference sequence). This CDR3 has 15 residues. The DNA for the CDR3 is TGCAGTGCTATAATTTCCGAGACTAGTCCCTACGAGCAGTCCTTC. Residues: CSAIISETSPYEQSF.